Below, 8 T cell receptor beta chains from the same sample are listed, as sequenced in a study of blood T cell repertoires in COVID-19 (TCRdb year 2020). The library was made by the immunoSEQ multiplex PCR assay. In TCRdb, the immuneACCESS table is reduced to in-frame sequences with V and J assigned. These tables do not hold every clone; where another copy was compared, an unresolved V gene accounts for under half, and the others remain unexplained. The table for this sample lists over 110,000 clones; 75% to 85% of them were counted only once. The ten biggest clones cover about 10% of the sample. The sequencing input was peripheral blood. The receptor source for this set is a man aged 55 to 70 with active or convalescent COVID-19.

The chain carries TRBV6-5 and TRBJ2-3, with 7 bases fitting TRBD2. CDR1 is MNHEY and CDR2 is SVGAGI in the germline V gene. The length of the CDR3 is 16 residues. J was trimmed by 1 base and V by 4 bases; bases with no gene match: 8. CDR3 coding DNA: TGTGCCAGCAGTTCCAACTTAGCGGGCGGCACAGATACGCAGTATTTT. It specifies CASSSNLAGGTDTQYF.

This chain joins TRBV14 and TRBJ2-4; 14 nucleotides line up with TRBD2. The germline gives CDR1 SGHDN, CDR2 FVKESK. V was pared by 0 bases and J by 0 bases, with 7 bases of the junction left unmatched. CDR3 length: 20 amino acids. CDR3 nucleotides: TGTGCCAGCAGCCAAGAGGGTCTGACTAGCGGGAGGGGAGCCAAAAACATTCAGTACTTC. Its protein product is CASSQEGLTSGRGAKNIQYF.

The genes are TRBV19 and TRBJ2-4, with TRBD1 identical over 11 bases. CDR3 length: 15 amino acids. Germline CDR1 is LNHDA and CDR2 is SQIVND (reference sequence). Germline trimming cut 7 bases from V and 3 bases from J; bases unmatched to any gene: 5. Here the CDR3 DNA reads TGTGCCAGTACTGGCGGGACAGGGGGCAAAAACATTCAGTACTTC. It translates to CASTGGTGGKNIQYF.

The V call is TRBV5-1, the J call TRBJ2-3; 10 nucleotides line up with TRBD2. V lost 3 bases to trimming and J lost 2 bases; unmatched junction nucleotides: 9. Germline loops: CDR1 SGHRS, CDR2 YFSETQ. This CDR3 comprises 17 residues. The CDR3 DNA follows: TGCGCCAGCAGCTCAGCCCCCCTAGCGGGAGTCACAGATACGCAGTATTTT. Its translation is CASSSAPLAGVTDTQYF.

The rearrangement links TRBV9 to TRBJ1-1, with no clear D. CDR1 SGDLS and CDR2 YYNGEE come from the germline V gene. The V gene lost 0 bases and the J gene lost 1 base, with 7 bases spanning the gap. This CDR3 has 14 amino acids. CDR3 residues: CASSVGYGNTEAFF. CDR3 nucleotide sequence: TGTGCCAGCAGCGTAGGTTACGGGAACACTGAAGCTTTCTTT.

Points on this clone: The same CDR3 also results from other DNA sequences found in this sample. V and J are TRBV5-1 and TRBJ2-5; 7 positions match TRBD2. There are 13 residues in the CDR3. CDR1 and CDR2 (germline): SGHRS, YFSETQ. The V and J ends lost 0 bases and 4 bases, in that order; junction bases with no gene match: 0. CDR3 in DNA: TGCGCCAGCAGCTTGGGGGGGGGAGAGACCCAGTACTTC. Its protein product is CASSLGGGETQYF.

V and J are TRBV7-9 and TRBJ2-1, with D possibly matching TRBD2 (6 bases). Trimming cost V 1 base and J 7 bases, with 17 bases left between them. The CDR3 runs 16 residues. The V gene's germline CDR1 is SEHNR and CDR2 FQNEAQ (reference sequence). CDR3 in amino acids: CASSLDLGGERNEQFF. CDR3 nucleotide sequence: TGTGCCAGCAGCTTAGATCTTGGCGGGGAGAGAAATGAGCAGTTCTTC.

The V call is TRBV7-9, the J call TRBJ1-1; D remains unclear. Germline-derived CDR1 and CDR2 are SEHNR and FQNEAQ (reference sequence). This CDR3 comprises 12 residues. With 3 bases removed from V and 11 bases from J, the gap between germline ends came to 13 bases. The CDR3 coding sequence is TGTGCCAGCAGCTTGGCAGACGCGGGGGCTTTCTTT. It yields the protein CASSLADAGAFF.